This T cell receptor (beta chain) was captured by sequencing in a study of cytomegalovirus exposure and HLA in healthy donors. Overall study context: HLA-typed donors were the source of about 85 million unique TCRs, which an early data release held.

Looked up from germline, CDR1 is SGHTA and CDR2 is FQGNSA. V lost 2 bases, J lost 4 bases, and 1 base stayed unmatched. This CDR3 comprises 14 residues. It was with 60 Vbeta and 13 Jbeta primers that the PCR ran. Assay: immunoSEQ multiplex PCR; the TCRdb copy retains only in-frame clones and omits some. Altogether some 120,000 clones are present, 60% to 85% being singletons, with the ten largest covering about 3%. Points from the study as a whole: In a later analysis, several top co-occurrence clusters appeared linked to parvovirus B19, influenza, CMV and Epstein-Barr virus. Later on, an analysis showed TCR association rates differing by HLA locus, with DRB1 the most and HLA-C the fewest.

This clone was detected a few times. The antigen remains undetermined. This chain connects TRBV7-2 to TRBJ1-5, with 8 bases that match TRBD1. This sequence was found in a man aged 25 to 40 in good health and CMV-seronegative. The source material was PBMCs. The CDR3 bases are TGTGCCAGCAGCTTAAGGACAGGGAATCAGCCCCAGCATTTT. Residues: CASSLRTGNQPQHF.